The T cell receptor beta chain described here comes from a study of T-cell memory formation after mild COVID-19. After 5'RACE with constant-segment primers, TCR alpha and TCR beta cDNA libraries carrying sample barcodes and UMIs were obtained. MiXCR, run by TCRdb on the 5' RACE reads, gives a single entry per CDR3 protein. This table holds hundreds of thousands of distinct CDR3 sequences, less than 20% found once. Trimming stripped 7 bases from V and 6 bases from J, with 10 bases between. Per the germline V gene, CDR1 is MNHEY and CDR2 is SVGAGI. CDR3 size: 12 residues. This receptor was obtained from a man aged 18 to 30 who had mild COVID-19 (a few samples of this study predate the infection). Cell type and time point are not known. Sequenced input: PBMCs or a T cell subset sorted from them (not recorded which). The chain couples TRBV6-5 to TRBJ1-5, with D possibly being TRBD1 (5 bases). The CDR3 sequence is CASKTVGQPQHF. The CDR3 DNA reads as TGTGCCAGCAAGACAGTAGGTCAGCCCCAGCATTTT.